The clone carrying this T cell receptor beta chain was picked up a small number of times. TCRdb's copy holds only in-frame clones and misses some; the assay was immunoSEQ multiplex PCR. The table has around 400,000 clones, about nine tenths seen once. Trimming shortened V by 4 bases and J by 0 bases, and 13 bases separated the two germline ends. Germline lookup yields CDR1 SEHNR and CDR2 FQNEAQ (reference sequence). The length of the CDR3 is 16 residues. This sample is drawn from a study of Ad26.COV2.S vaccination and SARS-CoV-2 variants. The sample's treatment: roughly 19 received Ad26.COV2.S at low or high dose, single or two shots; 5 received placebo; per-sample allocation not given. At day 63 after the first vaccine or placebo injection, samples were drawn.

The chain recombines TRBV7-9 with TRBJ1-3; D gene unclear. Specimen: peripheral blood, collected in a trial of Ad26.COV2.S vaccine versus placebo. This TCR derives from a person between 18 and 65 years old who received the Ad26.COV2.S COVID-19 vaccine or a placebo. Here the CDR3 reads CASSYLDGNSGNTIYF. CDR3 nucleotides: TGTGCCAGCAGCTACTTGGACGGGAACTCTGGAAACACCATATATTTT. Full variable domain (rest looked up from reference TRBV7-9 and TRBJ1-3): DTGVSQNPRHKITKRGQNVTFRCDPISEHNRLYWYRQTLGQGPEFLTYFQNEAQLEKSRLLSDRFSAERPKGSFSTLEIQRTEQGDSAMYLCASSYLDGNSGNTIYFGEGSWLTVV.